Below are 30 T cell receptor beta chains sequenced from a single sample in a study of T cells in Graves' hyperthyroidism and ophthalmopathy. The TCR beta CDR3 regions underwent amplification using RNA transcripts as the source. When the TCR CDR3 underwent first-round RT-PCR, the HTBI primer set was used. TCRdb re-called the multiplex PCR reads with MiXCR, one entry per CDR3 protein. The sample gives around 520,000 distinct CDR3 sequences, approximately 14% of which show up once; under 20% is in the top ten. Sequencing input: blood. Receptors were obtained from a woman under 30 with Graves' hyperthyroidism.

The table lists this clonotype with many counts. The rearrangement joins TRBV2 to TRBJ1-6, with D hard to call. Germline values: CDR1 SNHLY, CDR2 FYNNEI. The CDR3 has 14 amino acids. V was cut by 10 bases and J by 8 bases, with 18 bases left in between. The CDR3 region is CATSGGTAYSPLHF. CDR3 sequence (DNA): TGTGCCACCAGCGGCGGAACCGCCTATTCACCCCTCCACTTT.

A remark on this clonotype: Sequence at one end of the junction differs from germline and may be a read error. The chain recombines TRBV6-2 or TRBV6-3 with TRBJ2-2; a weak D match, TRBD2 (5 bases). Per the germline V gene, CDR1 is MNHEY and CDR2 is SVGEGT. The CDR3 runs 15 residues. The CDR3 sequence: CASSYSGVNTGELVF. CDR3 DNA: TGTGCCAGCAGTTACTCTGGCGTGAACACCGGGGAGCTGGTTTTT.

This clonotype was seen at least ten times. V is TRBV24-1 and J is TRBJ1-1; D is unresolved. The germline gives CDR1 KGHDR, CDR2 SFDVKD. The V end was cut by 4 bases, the J end by 1 base, with 6 bases between. The CDR3 consists of 13 residues. The CDR3 protein is CATSDQGNTEAFF. The DNA for the CDR3 is TGTGCCACCAGTGACCAAGGGAACACTGAAGCTTTCTTT.

The sample holds many counts of this clonotype. The genes are TRBV28 and TRBJ1-1; D gene unclear. Germline V gives CDR1 MDHEN, CDR2 SYDVKM. Trimming took off 3 bases at V and 5 bases at J, with 16 bases between the two ends. This CDR3 contains 15 residues. The CDR3 DNA follows: TGTGCCAGCAGTTTTCCGTCCATCGGAGGGACTGAAGCTTTCTTT. Translating gives CASSFPSIGGTEAFF.

This clonotype was observed a few times. This chain joins TRBV6-1 and TRBJ1-1; TRBD1 matches 9 bases. Germline V gene data show CDR1 as MNHNS and CDR2 as SASEGT. V shed 7 bases, J shed 6 bases, and the junction held 12 bases outside the gene matches. CDR3 length: 15 amino acids. CDR3 amino acids: CASMTGGSYSAEAFF. The CDR3 region has the DNA TGTGCCAGCATGACAGGGGGTAGTTATAGCGCTGAAGCTTTCTTT.

At least ten counts were recorded for this clonotype. The rearrangement joins TRBV3-1 to TRBJ1-4; no firm D call. This CDR3 has 16 amino acids. Germline V CDR1 and CDR2: LGHDT, YNNKEL (reference sequence). V lost 0 bases, J lost 6 bases, and 14 bases lay in between. CDR3 amino acids: CASSQDRGAADEKLFF. The CDR3 bases are TGTGCCAGCAGCCAAGATAGAGGAGCAGCAGATGAAAAACTGTTTTTT. Complete variable domain (other parts from reference TRBV3-1 and TRBJ1-4): DTAVSQTPKYLVTQMGNDKSIKCEQNLGHDTMYWYKQDSKKFLKIMFSYNNKELIINETVPNRFSPKSPDKAHLNLHINSLELGDSAVYFCASSQDRGAADEKLFFGSGTQLSVL.

This clonotype has a handful of counts. The chain has TRBV30 and TRBJ1-5; D possibly corresponds to TRBD1 (5 bases). Per germline, CDR1 GTSNPN and CDR2 SVGIG (reference sequence). The V and J ends lost 1 base and 4 bases respectively, with 11 bases between them. CDR3 length: 14 residues. Written as DNA, the CDR3 is TGTGCCTGGAGTGGGTTCAGGGAAAATCAGCCCCAGCATTTT. Amino acid sequence: CAWSGFRENQPQHF.

The chain uses TRBV5-4 and TRBJ2-7; D perhaps matches TRBD1 (5 bases). The V and J ends lost 0 bases and 0 bases respectively, with 7 bases between them. Germline loops: CDR1 SGHNT, CDR2 YYREEE (reference sequence). The CDR3 length is 14 residues. Here the CDR3 DNA reads TGTGCCAGCAGCTTGGAGGGGATCTCCTACGAGCAGTACTTC. Translation gives CASSLEGISYEQYF.

The table lists this clonotype with a few counts. CDR3 DNA: TGCAGTGCTAGAGTACGCAGGGTAGAGACCCAGTACTTC. Protein sequence: CSARVRRVETQYF. This chain connects TRBV20-1 to TRBJ2-5, with D perhaps TRBD1 (5 bases). The CDR3 has 13 amino acids. Trimming took 1 base from V and 4 from J, leaving 10 bases between them. Germline CDR1 is DFQATT and CDR2 is SNEGSKA (reference sequence).

About this clonotype: A much larger clone is a single base away; this may be a read error. In nucleotides, the CDR3 is TGTGCCAGCACAGGAGGATGGTTGAACACTAAAGCTTTCTTT. Amino acids: CASTGGWLNTKAFF. The rearrangement joins TRBV12-3 or TRBV12-4 to TRBJ1-1; D is undetermined. The CDR3 runs to 14 residues.

This clonotype was detected many times. The V and J genes are TRBV15 and TRBJ1-3; TRBD1 matches 7 bases. The CDR3 extends over 14 amino acids. The trim removed 8 bases at V and 8 bases at J, leaving 12 bases unmatched. CDR1 LNHNV and CDR2 YYDKDF come from the germline V gene (reference sequence). DNA for the CDR3: TGTGCCACCGGACAGGATGGTTTTATAGACACCATATATTTT. This encodes CATGQDGFIDTIYF. The entire variable domain, with the rest obtained from reference TRBV15 and TRBJ1-3, is as follows: DAMVIQNPRYQVTQFGKPVTLSCSQTLNHNVMYWYQQKSSQAPKLLFHYYDKDFNNEADTPDNFQSRRPNTSFCFLDIRSPGLGDTAMYLCATGQDGFIDTIYFGEGSWLTVV.

V is TRBV12-3 or TRBV12-4 and J is TRBJ2-5; perhaps TRBD2 as D (6 bases). Trimming left V 3 bases short and J 5 bases short, with 10 bases between. The CDR3 runs to 13 residues. CDR3 sequence: CASSFRGRETQYF. DNA of the CDR3: TGTGCCAGCAGTTTCCGAGGGAGGGAGACCCAGTACTTC.

This clonotype was recorded at least ten times. This chain links TRBV25-1 with TRBJ2-1; D call uncertain. The length of the CDR3 is 13 residues. CDR1 and CDR2 from the germline V gene are MGHDK and SYGVNS. Trimming removed 4 bases at V and 2 bases at J, with 6 bases between. This CDR3 is CASSGVAYNEQFF. The CDR3 nucleotides are TGTGCCAGCAGTGGGGTAGCCTACAATGAGCAGTTCTTC.

The sample holds many counts of this clonotype. V usage is TRBV6-5 and J usage is TRBJ2-5; D uncertain. The germline gives CDR1 MNHEY, CDR2 SVGAGI. Trimming stripped 2 bases from V and 7 bases from J, with 5 bases between. The CDR3 runs 11 residues. CDR3 in DNA: TGTGCCAGCAGTTACCCGGGGACCCAGTACTTC. Amino acid sequence: CASSYPGTQYF.

The chain links TRBV4-2 to TRBJ1-5; D perhaps matches TRBD1 (5 bases). CDR3 size: 13 residues. The germline CDR1 and CDR2 sequences are LGHNA and YNFKEQ. V gave up 0 bases and J gave up 5 bases, with 5 bases separating them. For the CDR3, the DNA is TGTGCCAGCAGCCAAGAGGGGGATCAGCCCCAGCATTTT. Encoded protein: CASSQEGDQPQHF.

This clonotype was seen only a few times. This chain uses TRBV7-9 with TRBJ2-7; 9 nucleotides line up with TRBD1. Germline V gives CDR1 SEHNR, CDR2 FQNEAQ (reference sequence). The V segment lost 3 bases and the J segment 6 bases; nucleotides outside the gene matches: 6. The CDR3 has 14 residues. The CDR3 region is CASSLPGTGREQYF. In DNA form, the CDR3 reads TGTGCCAGCAGCTTGCCCGGGACAGGGCGCGAGCAGTACTTC.

This chain connects TRBV11-2 to TRBJ2-3; D is ambiguous. CDR1 is SGHAT, CDR2 FQNNGV, per germline. CDR3 size: 17 residues. The V and J ends lost 5 bases and 0 bases respectively, with 18 bases between them. DNA of the CDR3: TGTGCCAGCAGCCTCATGGGGTCTCCAACTAGCACAGATACGCAGTATTTT. Residues: CASSLMGSPTSTDTQYF.

Note on this clonotype: With a much larger clone just one base away, this may be a read error. This sequence joins TRBV27 and TRBJ1-1, with D possibly being TRBD1 (6 bases). The CDR3 length is 14 residues. Looked up from germline, CDR1 is MNHEY and CDR2 is SMNVEV (reference sequence). For the CDR3, the DNA is TGTACCAGCATCCCGGGTGGGGGGCACACTGAAGCTTTCTTT. This sequence encodes CTSIPGGGHTEAFF.

The J gene is TRBJ2-7, the V gene TRBV19; TRBD1 agrees at 7 bases. This CDR3 comprises 13 residues. The ends lost 6 bases at V and 3 bases at J; junction bases unmatched: 5. Germline V gives CDR1 LNHDA, CDR2 SQIVND (reference sequence). The CDR3 protein is CASSTRGLYEQYF. The CDR3 DNA is TGTGCCAGTAGCACAAGGGGGCTCTACGAGCAGTACTTC.

The chain uses TRBV19 and TRBJ1-4; D is possibly TRBD1 (5 bases). Germline CDR1 and CDR2: LNHDA and SQIVND (reference sequence). V gave up 10 bases and J gave up 3 bases, with 24 bases separating them. The CDR3 totals 17 residues. The CDR3 reads CATAQGNPIGANEKLFF. CDR3 nucleotides: TGTGCCACCGCGCAGGGAAACCCTATCGGAGCTAATGAAAAACTGTTTTTT.

The chain recombines TRBV3-1 with TRBJ2-6, with 7 bases identical to TRBD1. V was clipped by 1 base and J by 2 bases; unmatched bases: 8. Germline V gene lookup returns CDR1 LGHDT and CDR2 YNNKEL (reference sequence). This CDR3 has 18 residues. The CDR3 DNA follows: TGTGCCAGCAGCCAAGTCGACGCCAGGGGGACTGGGGCCAACGTCCTGACTTTC. Protein sequence: CASSQVDARGTGANVLTF.

This chain joins TRBV6-5 and TRBJ1-1; D gene uncertain. Trimming left V 4 bases short and J 0 bases short, with 12 bases between. Germline V lookup: CDR1 MNHEY, CDR2 SVGAGI. This CDR3 is 15 amino acids long. The CDR3: CASSSALPLNTEAFF. CDR3 bases: TGTGCCAGCAGTTCCGCCCTCCCTCTGAACACTGAAGCTTTCTTT.

The DNA for the CDR3 is TGTGCCAGCAGTGAGAGGAAGGGTGGGGAGACCCAGTACTTC. Protein sequence: CASSERKGGETQYF. This sequence joins TRBV2 and TRBJ2-5; D is ambiguous. CDR3 length: 14 residues. The germline CDR1 and CDR2 sequences are SNHLY and FYNNEI. Trimming cost V 3 bases and J 5 bases, with 13 bases left between them.

The chain couples TRBV18 to TRBJ1-3; 7 bases fit TRBD1. Unmatched junction bases numbered 8, after V lost 6 bases and J lost 0 bases. The CDR3 has 16 residues. Germline CDR1 reads KGHSH; CDR2 reads LQKENI. The CDR3 loop reads CASSPGQTSSGNTIYF. The CDR3 DNA follows: TGTGCCAGCTCGCCGGGACAGACGAGCTCTGGAAACACCATATATTTT.

This chain links TRBV6-2 or TRBV6-3 with TRBJ2-3, with TRBD1 as a possible D gene (6 bases). This CDR3 contains 14 residues. The germline V and J ends were trimmed by 11 bases and 1 base, with 16 bases remaining between them. Germline V lookup: CDR1 MNHEY, CDR2 SVGEGT. The CDR3 reads CAVTRGEGTDTQYF. The CDR3 nucleotides read TGTGCCGTCACCAGGGGTGAGGGCACAGATACGCAGTATTTT.

This clonotype was seen a handful of times. The genes are TRBV30 and TRBJ2-6; D gene ambiguous. In germline, CDR1 is GTSNPN, CDR2 SVGIG (reference sequence). The CDR3 runs to 13 residues. The V end lost 3 bases, the J end lost 0 bases, and 3 bases lay between the germline ends. CDR3: CAWRHSGANVLTF. Written as DNA, the CDR3 is TGTGCCTGGAGGCACTCTGGGGCCAACGTCCTGACTTTC.

Details on this clonotype: Relative to the germline gene, one junction end is altered; a read error may explain this. The V and J genes are TRBV19 and TRBJ2-6, with D perhaps TRBD1 (5 bases). This CDR3 has 16 amino acids. Per germline, CDR1 LNHDA and CDR2 SQIVND (reference sequence). CDR3 coding DNA: TGTGCCAGTAGTGGGGTTGGAGCTTCTGGGGCCAACGTCCTGGCTTTC. Translation gives CASSGVGASGANVLAF.

This clonotype was seen ten or more times. The chain carries TRBV24-1 and TRBJ2-1, with TRBD2 identical over 7 bases. Germline trimming cut 4 bases from V and 4 bases from J; bases unmatched to any gene: 6. Germline V gene sequence: CDR1 KGHDR, CDR2 SFDVKD. The CDR3 loop spans 15 amino acids. The CDR3 DNA follows: TGTGCCACCAGTGACCCGGCTAGCGGTTACAATGAGCAGTTCTTC. This sequence encodes CATSDPASGYNEQFF.

The chain has TRBV5-1 and TRBJ2-5; 11 bases map to TRBD1. With 3 bases clipped from V and 5 bases from J, the junction kept 6 bases outside the gene matches. The germline V gene encodes CDR1 SGHRS and CDR2 YFSETQ. The CDR3 runs 15 residues. Here the CDR3 reads CASSSPGQGDETQYF. In nucleotides, the CDR3 is TGCGCCAGCAGCTCTCCGGGACAGGGGGATGAGACCCAGTACTTC.

V and J are TRBV4-1 and TRBJ2-7; D perhaps matches TRBD1 (5 bases). Deletions cut 0 bases from V and 9 bases from J, with 12 bases between. The CDR3 consists of 13 residues. The V gene's germline CDR1 is MGHRA and CDR2 YSYEKL. The CDR3 loop reads CASSQDSGNRQYF. The CDR3 DNA follows: TGCGCCAGCAGCCAAGATTCAGGGAATAGGCAGTACTTC.